These T cell receptor beta chains were read from a single sample in a study of radiotherapy plus CTLA-4 blockade in lung cancer. Sequenced by immunoSEQ multiplex PCR; TCRdb stores in-frame clones only, minus some. The table lists about 28,000 clones, less than 80% of them singletons. The sample was peripheral blood, taken from a patient treated with radiotherapy plus ipilimumab. The source is a human donor with non-small cell lung cancer who had stable disease on radiotherapy plus ipilimumab. Each CDR3 is given with its conserved first and last residue. Each record gives: J gene, D gene, V gene, CDR3 length, clone size, CDR3 protein, CDR3 DNA. A D gene is named only where the DNA matches it firmly. Clone size is stated in some rows and not others, as once, few, many or a class when expanded.

>TRBJ1-5|TRBD1|TRBV10-3|15|-
CASEEGTGGEQPQHF
TGTGCCTCGGAGGAAGGGACAGGGGGTGAACAGCCCCAGCATTTT
>TRBJ1-2|TRBD1|TRBV2|15|-
CASSSPGQGSYGYTF
TGTGCCAGCAGTTCCCCTGGACAGGGGAGCTATGGCTACACCTTC
>TRBJ2-5|-|TRBV11-2|17|-
CASSFRGVDRAQETQYF
TGTGCCAGCAGCTTTCGGGGGGTGGACAGGGCACAAGAGACCCAGTACTTC
>TRBJ2-1|TRBD1|TRBV30|14|-
CAWSGSNRGPVEFF
TGTGCCTGGAGTGGATCCAACAGGGGCCCCGTAGAGTTCTTC
>TRBJ1-6|-|TRBV4-1|12|-
CASSQGIAPLHF
TGCGCCAGCAGCCAAGGAATCGCACCCCTCCACTTT
>TRBJ2-3|TRBD2|TRBV4-1|16|-
CASSQVTGGPTDTQYF
TGCGCCAGCAGCCAAGTGACGGGGGGGCCGACAGATACGCAGTATTTT
>TRBJ1-2|TRBD1|TRBV28|15|once
CASSTRQGAGYGYTF
TGTGCCAGCAGTACCCGACAGGGAGCGGGTTATGGCTACACCTTC
>TRBJ2-1|TRBD2|TRBV25-1|15|-
CASSALAGGQSEQFF
TGTGCCAGCAGTGCACTAGCGGGGGGGCAATCTGAGCAGTTCTTC
>TRBJ2-1|TRBD2|TRBV19|15|-
CASSAGTSDGNEQFF
TGTGCCAGTAGTGCCGGGACTAGCGATGGCAATGAGCAGTTCTTC
>TRBJ2-3|-|TRBV29-1|13|-
CSVDAGSTDTQYF
TGCAGCGTTGATGCGGGGAGCACAGATACGCAGTATTTT